This passage covers 12 T cell receptor beta chains from one sample sequenced in a study of shared clonotypes between healthy human individuals. Here immunoSEQ multiplex PCR was the method, and the copy in TCRdb shows in-frame clones only, minus some. The repertoire holds over 2 million clones, roughly 90% seen once, with 0.37% in the top ten. The sequenced sample was naive CD4+ T cells from PBMCs. As for subset: CD45RA+ positively selected. These receptors originate from a man aged 18 to 35 in good health. Some clones in this sample may be carry-over from other donors' samples.

This clone appeared once. J is TRBJ2-6 and V is TRBV10-3; no firm D call. The CDR3 sequence is 18 residues long. V dropped 0 bases and J dropped 0 bases, with 12 bases sitting between them. The germline V gene has CDR1 ENHRY and CDR2 SYGVKD. The CDR3 DNA follows: TGTGCCATCAGTGAGTCGCAGAGACCGTACTCTGGGGCCAACGTCCTGACTTTC. Translating it yields CAISESQRPYSGANVLTF.

This chain joins TRBV18 and TRBJ1-4, with 12 positions matching TRBD1. The CDR3 spans 19 residues. In germline, CDR1 is KGHSH, CDR2 LQKENI. J lost 7 bases, V lost 3 bases, and 15 bases had no gene match. The CDR3 nucleotides are TGTGCCAGCTCACCGACTACCGGGACAGGGGGCACGTTGGGTGAAAAACTGTTTTTT. It codes for CASSPTTGTGGTLGEKLFF. The entire variable domain, with the rest obtained from reference TRBV18 and TRBJ1-4, is as follows: NAGVMQNPRHLVRRRGQEARLRCSPMKGHSHVYWYRQLPEEGLKFMVYLQKENIIDESGMPKERFSAEFPKEGPSILRIQQVVRGDSAAYFCASSPTTGTGGTLGEKLFFGSGTQLSVL.

This clone was detected ten times or more. The V and J genes are TRBV19 and TRBJ2-3, with 8 bases identical to TRBD1. Trimming took 2 bases from V and 2 from J; bases not matched to a gene: 3. CDR1 and CDR2 (germline): LNHDA, SQIVND (reference sequence). The CDR3 is 15 amino acids. The CDR3 DNA reads TGTGCCAGTAGTATAAGGGACAGGTTCACAGATACGCAGTATTTT. This codes for CASSIRDRFTDTQYF.

This clone was counted once. V usage is TRBV12-5 and J usage is TRBJ2-3; 10 nucleotides match TRBD1. CDR1 LGHNT and CDR2 FRNRAP come from the germline V gene. This CDR3 has 15 amino acids. V was pared by 7 bases and J by 1 base, with 5 bases of the junction left unmatched. The CDR3 DNA follows: TGTGCTAGTGCCAGAGGACAGGGGGGCACAGATACGCAGTATTTT. Protein: CASARGQGGTDTQYF.

This chain connects TRBV5-4 to TRBJ1-1, with TRBD1 identical over 7 bases. The CDR3 extends over 14 amino acids. The trim removed 4 bases at V and 4 bases at J, leaving 7 bases unmatched. Germline V gives CDR1 SGHNT, CDR2 YYREEE (reference sequence). The CDR3 coding sequence is TGTGCCAGCAGCAGACAGGGTAGGGGCACTGAAGCTTTCTTT. Its protein is CASSRQGRGTEAFF.

The J gene is TRBJ1-1, the V gene TRBV18; D is uncertain. Germline CDR1 reads KGHSH; CDR2 reads LQKENI. The CDR3 runs to 14 residues. Between the trimmed V and J ends, which lost 3 bases and 4 bases, there was a span of 12 bases. Written as DNA, the CDR3 is TGTGCCAGCTCACCCCTTGATAGTGTCACTGAAGCTTTCTTT. Translating gives CASSPLDSVTEAFF.

This sequence joins TRBV29-1 and TRBJ2-4; 11 bases map to TRBD1. The CDR3 runs to 18 residues. CDR1 is SQVTM, CDR2 ANQGSEA, per germline. V was clipped by 7 bases and J by 3 bases; unmatched bases: 17. CDR3 amino acids: CSATGDRGLIAGKNIQYF. For the CDR3, the DNA is TGCAGCGCTACCGGGGACAGGGGGTTGATCGCGGGCAAAAACATTCAGTACTTC.

The count of this clone is one. The rearrangement uses TRBV2 and TRBJ2-5; TRBD1 agrees at 7 bases. Trimming at V came to 4 bases and at J to 6 bases, leaving 5 bases not matched to a gene. The CDR3 spans 13 residues. Germline loops: CDR1 SNHLY, CDR2 FYNNEI. The CDR3 region has the DNA TGTGCCAGCAGTGGAGGGGGCTCACAGACCCAGTACTTC. This sequence encodes CASSGGGSQTQYF.

The chain couples TRBV21-1 to TRBJ1-5; the table assigns TRBD1, which was not confirmed against the DNA. TRBV21-1 is shown as a pseudogene. CDR3 length: 17 residues. The CDR3 spells CASSLQTGTVGNQPQHF. CDR3 nucleotides: TGTGCCAGCAGCCTTCAGACAGGGACGGTTGGGAATCAGCCCCAGCATTTT.

The CDR3 nucleotides read TGTGCCAGCAGTGAACGGTTGTACCAAGAGACCCAGTACTTC. Protein product: CASSERLYQETQYF. The rearrangement uses TRBV6-1 and TRBJ2-5; D is unclear. V dropped 2 bases and J dropped 0 bases, with 7 bases sitting between them. Germline CDR1 MNHNS, CDR2 SASEGT. The CDR3 totals 14 residues.

This rearrangement joins TRBV5-1 to TRBJ1-2; 8 nucleotides match TRBD1. V was clipped by 4 bases and J by 8 bases; unmatched bases: 13. This CDR3 has 15 amino acids. Germline values: CDR1 SGHRS, CDR2 YFSETQ. This chain's CDR3 is CASSPYLDREEGYTF. As DNA, the CDR3 is TGCGCCAGCAGCCCCTACCTGGACAGGGAGGAAGGCTACACCTTC.

CDR3 nucleotide sequence: TGTGCCAGCACTGTAGACAGGGCGAATGAAAAACTGTTTTTT. This codes for CASTVDRANEKLFF. This sequence joins TRBV2 and TRBJ1-4; 7 nucleotides align to TRBD1. The germline V gene encodes CDR1 SNHLY and CDR2 FYNNEI. The V segment lost 7 bases and the J segment 5 bases; nucleotides outside the gene matches: 7. The CDR3 totals 14 residues.